Listed below are T cell receptor beta chains from one sample, sequenced in a study of blood T cell repertoires in COVID-19. Assay used: immunoSEQ multiplex PCR; TCRdb lists only in-frame clones, some missing. The repertoire consists of around 270,000 clones, with around 87% occurring once and the leading ten covering 2.3%. The sample consisted of peripheral blood. The receptors were sampled from a woman between 45 and 65 years old with acute or convalescent COVID-19. Each CDR3 is given with its conserved first and last residue. A D gene is named only where the DNA matches it firmly. The size field is filled for only some rows; it gives once, few, many or a size class.

j_call | v_call | d_call | clone_size | cdr3_aa | cdr3_nt
TRBJ2-1 | TRBV7-3 | TRBD2 | . | CASSHLAGGDNEQFF | TGTGCCAGCAGCCATCTAGCGGGAGGGGACAATGAGCAGTTCTTC
TRBJ1-5 | TRBV30 | . | . | CAWGWGVDSNQPQHF | TGTGCCTGGGGCTGGGGCGTCGATAGCAATCAGCCCCAGCATTTT
TRBJ2-7 | TRBV29-1 | TRBD2 | . | CSVDSLAGGPEQYF | TGCAGCGTTGATTCCCTAGCGGGAGGGCCGGAGCAGTACTTC
TRBJ2-7 | TRBV5-4 | TRBD1 | . | CASSFRQGDEQYF | TGTGCCAGCAGCTTTAGGCAGGGGGACGAGCAGTACTTC
TRBJ1-1 | TRBV18 | . | . | CASSPGRGRTEAFF | TGTGCCAGCTCACCGGGCAGGGGCCGAACTGAAGCTTTCTTT
TRBJ2-7 | TRBV6-2/TRBV6-3 | . | few | CASSWAGYDEQYF | TGTGCCAGCAGTTGGGCAGGGTACGACGAGCAGTACTTC
TRBJ1-5 | TRBV15 | . | . | CATSRVQNQPQHF | TGTGCCACCAGCAGAGTCCAAAATCAGCCCCAGCATTTT
TRBJ2-2 | TRBV3-1/TRBV3-2 | . | . | CASSQENRDRELFF | TGTGCCAGCAGCCAAGAGAACAGGGACCGGGAGCTGTTTTTT
TRBJ1-5 | TRBV18 | TRBD1 | . | CASTTRQGEQPQHF | TGTGCCAGCACCACTCGACAGGGTGAACAGCCCCAGCATTTT
TRBJ1-5 | TRBV7-2 | . | . | CASSLGQGWGNQPQHF | TGTGCCAGCAGCTTAGGCCAGGGCTGGGGCAATCAGCCCCAGCATTTT
TRBJ1-6 | TRBV27 | . | . | CASTFRGGDSPLHF | TGTGCCAGCACCTTCCGGGGTGGAGATTCACCCCTCCACTTT
TRBJ2-5 | TRBV7-2 | . | . | CASSLGRRGGQETQYF | TGTGCCAGCAGCTTAGGGAGGCGGGGCGGACAAGAGACCCAGTACTTC
TRBJ2-7 | TRBV10-1 | TRBD1 | . | CASSESSWTGGLLEQYF | TGCGCCAGCAGTGAGTCTTCCTGGACAGGGGGCTTGTTGGAGCAGTACTTC
TRBJ2-5 | TRBV27 | TRBD1 | . | CASSLSNRGPETQYF | TGTGCCAGCAGTTTATCCAACAGGGGGCCAGAGACCCAGTACTTC
TRBJ2-1 | TRBV10-3 | TRBD2 | . | CAISDAGLAGDEQFF | TGTGCCATCAGTGATGCAGGACTAGCGGGAGATGAGCAGTTCTTC
TRBJ2-1 | TRBV19 | . | . | CASSLGKGGDDEQFF | TGTGCCAGTAGTCTAGGGAAAGGGGGTGACGATGAGCAGTTCTTC
TRBJ2-5 | TRBV19 | . | . | CASSIRGMVGETQYF | TGTGCCAGTAGTATTCGGGGGATGGTGGGGGAGACCCAGTACTTC
TRBJ2-6 | TRBV19 | TRBD2 | . | CASSPSGSGANVLTF | TGTGCCAGTAGCCCTAGCGGCTCTGGGGCCAACGTCCTGACTTTC
TRBJ2-2 | TRBV7-3 | TRBD2 | . | CASRAGGNTGELFF | TGTGCCAGCAGAGCGGGAGGGAACACCGGGGAGCTGTTTTTT
TRBJ2-7 | TRBV10-3 | TRBD2 | . | CAISARGGSEQYF | TGTGCCATCAGCGCCCGGGGGGGCTCCGAGCAGTACTTC
TRBJ2-7 | TRBV5-1 | . | . | CASSPGERANYEQYF | TGCGCCAGCAGCCCGGGGGAGCGGGCAAACTACGAGCAGTACTTC
TRBJ2-7 | TRBV14 | . | . | CASSPIGKNYEQYF | TGTGCCAGCAGCCCTATCGGGAAGAACTACGAGCAGTACTTC
TRBJ1-1 | TRBV10-3 | . | few | CAISVMNTEAFF | TGTGCCATCAGTGTAATGAACACTGAAGCTTTCTTT
TRBJ1-3 | TRBV5-1 | . | . | CASSHRDMGPAGGNTIYF | TGCGCCAGCAGCCACCGGGACATGGGACCGGCTGGAGGTAACACCATATATTTT
TRBJ2-7 | TRBV5-1 | . | . | CASSLEGVTYEQYF | TGCGCCAGCAGCTTGGAAGGGGTTACCTACGAGCAGTACTTC
TRBJ1-2 | TRBV28 | . | . | CASTLFRGDYYGYTF | TGTGCCAGCACCCTCTTCCGGGGGGACTACTATGGCTACACCTTC
TRBJ2-3 | TRBV2 | . | . | CASSEGTRGVTDTQYF | TGTGCCAGCAGTGAAGGTACCAGGGGAGTCACAGATACGCAGTATTTT
TRBJ2-5 | TRBV7-6 | . | . | CASSSSTNQYF | TGTGCCAGCAGCTCGTCTACTAACCAGTACTTC
TRBJ1-2 | TRBV2 | TRBD1 | . | CASSGGGTGRLWFLYGYTF | TGTGCCAGCAGTGGAGGGGGGACAGGCCGACTCTGGTTCCTCTATGGCTACACCTTC
TRBJ1-5 | TRBV9 | . | . | CASSVEGQINQPQHF | TGTGCCAGCAGCGTAGAGGGGCAGATCAATCAGCCCCAGCATTTT
TRBJ2-7 | TRBV6-5 | TRBD2 | . | CASRLGLAAYEQYF | TGTGCCAGCAGGCTGGGACTAGCGGCCTACGAGCAGTACTTC
TRBJ2-7 | TRBV5-8 | . | . | CASSSPGPLMLAEQYF | TGTGCCAGCAGCTCCCCAGGCCCCCTAATGCTGGCCGAGCAGTACTTC
TRBJ2-2 | TRBV7-2 | . | . | CASSFGWSGNTGELFF | TGTGCCAGCAGCTTTGGGTGGTCAGGTAACACCGGGGAGCTGTTTTTT
TRBJ2-1 | TRBV5-1 | . | . | CASSLGGTSQSEQFF | TGCGCCAGCAGCTTGGGCGGGACCAGCCAAAGCGAGCAGTTCTTC
TRBJ1-1 | TRBV29-1 | . | . | CSATNSMNTEAFF | TGCAGCGCTACCAACTCTATGAACACTGAAGCTTTCTTT
TRBJ1-3 | TRBV3-1/TRBV3-2 | TRBD1 | . | CASSLTGVGNTIYF | TGTGCCAGCAGCCTGACAGGGGTGGGAAACACCATATATTTT
TRBJ2-7 | TRBV28 | . | . | CASSLYYNVVYEQYF | TGTGCCAGCAGTTTATACTACAATGTCGTCTACGAGCAGTACTTC
TRBJ2-7 | TRBV6-5 | TRBD2 | . | CASLAPAGVGEQYF | TGTGCCAGCCTCGCCCCAGCGGGAGTCGGCGAGCAGTACTTC
TRBJ1-3 | TRBV3-1/TRBV3-2 | . | . | CASSPREAGNTIYF | TGTGCCAGCAGCCCCCGTGAGGCTGGAAACACCATATATTTT
TRBJ1-4 | TRBV5-1 | . | . | CASSLMTGSNEKLFF | TGCGCCAGCAGCTTGATGACGGGAAGCAATGAAAAACTGTTTTTT
TRBJ2-5 | TRBV7-9 | . | . | CASSYDIAVQETQYF | TGTGCCAGCAGCTATGATATAGCGGTACAAGAGACCCAGTACTTC
TRBJ2-5 | TRBV5-5 | . | . | CASSLYRGGETQYF | TGTGCCAGCAGCTTGTACAGAGGGGGAGAGACCCAGTACTTC
TRBJ1-1 | TRBV27 | . | . | CASAGATEAFF | TGTGCCAGCGCGGGGGCCACTGAAGCTTTCTTT
TRBJ2-7 | TRBV5-5 | . | . | CASSAPESANYEQYF | TGTGCCAGCAGCGCCCCGGAGTCTGCCAACTACGAGCAGTACTTC
TRBJ2-1 | TRBV7-9 | . | . | CASSPERSSYNEQFF | TGTGCCAGCAGTCCAGAAAGGAGCTCCTACAATGAGCAGTTCTTC
TRBJ2-5 | TRBV24-1 | TRBD2 | . | CATSGLLRGGQETQYF | TGTGCCACCAGTGGACTGTTACGGGGGGGACAAGAGACCCAGTACTTC
TRBJ2-2 | TRBV19 | TRBD2 | . | CASSRTSGRVAGELFF | TGTGCCAGTAGCCGTACTAGCGGGAGGGTGGCCGGGGAGCTGTTTTTT
TRBJ1-2 | TRBV5-1 | . | few | CASSSPGGYGYTF | TGCGCCAGCAGCTCACCCGGGGGCTATGGCTACACCTTC
TRBJ1-2 | TRBV19 | . | . | CASSIVSSYGYTF | TGTGCCAGTAGTATCGTCAGTTCCTATGGCTACACCTTC
TRBJ2-7 | TRBV7-8 | TRBD2 | . | CASSRTGTSGLEQYF | TGTGCCAGCAGCCGGACGGGGACTAGCGGGCTCGAGCAGTACTTC
TRBJ1-1 | TRBV25-1 | . | . | CASSGPGLGGTEAFF | TGTGCCAGCAGTGGCCCGGGGCTCGGGGGTACTGAAGCTTTCTTT
TRBJ2-3 | TRBV9 | TRBD2 | once | CASHSGRAWTDTQYF | TGTGCCAGTCATAGCGGGAGGGCTTGGACAGATACGCAGTATTTT
TRBJ2-7 | TRBV6-5 | TRBD2 | . | CASSSAGTSGNYEQYF | TGTGCCAGCAGTTCAGCCGGGACTAGCGGGAACTACGAGCAGTACTTC
TRBJ2-1 | TRBV7-6 | TRBD2 | . | CASSGGLVINEQFF | TGTGCCAGCAGCGGGGGACTAGTGATCAATGAGCAGTTCTTC
TRBJ2-7 | TRBV27 | . | once | CASSLSQGFGEQYF | TGTGCCAGCAGTTTAAGTCAGGGGTTCGGCGAGCAGTACTTC
TRBJ1-2 | TRBV30 | . | . | CAWSRDYTNYGYTF | TGTGCCTGGAGTCGCGATTATACTAACTATGGCTACACCTTC
TRBJ2-3 | TRBV21-1 | . | . | CAIAPSSGGADTQYF | TGTGCCATCGCACCTTCTAGCGGGGGGGCAGATACGCAGTATTTT
TRBJ2-5 | TRBV27 | TRBD2 | . | CASSSSGGETQYF | TGTGCCAGCAGTTCCTCGGGGGGGGAGACCCAGTACTTC